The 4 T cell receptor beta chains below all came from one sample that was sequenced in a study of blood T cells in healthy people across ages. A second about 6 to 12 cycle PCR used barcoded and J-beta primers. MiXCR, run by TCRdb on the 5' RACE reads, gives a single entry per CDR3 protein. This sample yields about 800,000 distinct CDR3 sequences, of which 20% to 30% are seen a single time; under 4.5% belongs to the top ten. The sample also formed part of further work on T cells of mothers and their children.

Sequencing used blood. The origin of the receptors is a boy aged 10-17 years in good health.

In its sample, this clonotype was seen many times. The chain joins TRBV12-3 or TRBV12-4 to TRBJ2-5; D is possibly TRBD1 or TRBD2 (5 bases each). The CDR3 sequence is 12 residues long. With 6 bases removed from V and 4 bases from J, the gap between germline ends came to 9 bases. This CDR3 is CASSLRGETQYF. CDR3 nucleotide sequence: TGTGCCAGCAGCTTGAGGGGAGAGACCCAGTACTTC.

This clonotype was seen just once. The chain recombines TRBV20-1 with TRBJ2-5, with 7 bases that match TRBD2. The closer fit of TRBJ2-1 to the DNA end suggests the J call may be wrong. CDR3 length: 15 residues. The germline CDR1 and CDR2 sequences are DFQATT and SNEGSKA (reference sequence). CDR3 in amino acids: CSARSDGLDSGEQFF. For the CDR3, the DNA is TGCAGTGCTAGAAGCGATGGACTAGATTCGGGGGAGCAGTTCTTC.

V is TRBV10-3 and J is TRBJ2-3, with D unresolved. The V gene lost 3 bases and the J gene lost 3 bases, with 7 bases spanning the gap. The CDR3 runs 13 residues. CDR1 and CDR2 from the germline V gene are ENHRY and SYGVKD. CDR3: CAISDTSTDTQYF. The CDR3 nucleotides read TGTGCCATCAGTGATACGAGTACAGATACGCAGTATTTT.

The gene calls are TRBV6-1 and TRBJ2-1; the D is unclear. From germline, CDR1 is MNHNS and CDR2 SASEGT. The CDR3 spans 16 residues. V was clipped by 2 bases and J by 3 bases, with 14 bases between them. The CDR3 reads CASSEPKATFYNEQFF. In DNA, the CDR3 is TGTGCCAGCAGTGAACCTAAAGCTACTTTCTACAATGAGCAGTTCTTC.